The clone carrying this TCR beta chain appeared a few times. Its antigen is unidentified. The sample comes from a study of shared clonotypes between healthy human individuals. Germline CDR1 and CDR2: PRHDT and FYEKMQ (reference sequence). The V end was cut by 3 bases, the J end by 1 base, with 21 bases between. This CDR3 is built from 18 residues. Sequencing was performed with immunoSEQ multiplex PCR; in TCRdb, only in-frame clones are kept and a portion is missing. This sample has about 980,000 clones, with around three quarters found just once. Study outcomes and limitations: Relative to their counterparts shared across all four donors, non-shared clonotypes exhibited diminished generation probabilities.

Sequenced sample: memory CD4+ T cells sorted from blood. The sample's subset: CD45RA-negative fraction. This receptor was identified in a man between 18 and 35 years old in good health. V gene TRBV13 combines with J gene TRBJ2-5, with D tentatively TRBD1 (5 bases). The CDR3 DNA follows: TGTGCCAGCAGCTTCTGGACATTCGAAAGGTGGTCCCAAGAGACCCAGTACTTC. Translation: CASSFWTFERWSQETQYF.